The clone carrying this TCR beta chain was counted ten times or more. The entry originates in a study of T cells after yellow fever vaccination. Notes on the study in general: Among sorted memory subsets on day 0, almost all vaccine-responding clonotypes fell below detection. Weaker in magnitude, the secondary response showed a faster peak on day 5 versus 15. Researchers cautioned that FACS-sorted repertoires could harbor abundant clonotypes contaminating from the bulk population.

Template switching by 5'RACE produced TCR cDNA, adding a universal primer site and UMIs. TCRdb ran MiXCR on the 5' RACE reads and lists one entry per CDR3 protein. This repertoire shows over 20,000 distinct CDR3 sequences, 5.5% found once; its top ten account for 12%. This CDR3 is built from 14 residues. The V and J ends lost 3 bases and 6 bases, in that order; junction bases with no gene match: 4. Germline CDR1 reads SGHTA; CDR2 reads FQGNSA. The chain links TRBV7-2 to TRBJ2-7, with TRBD2 matching over 11 bases. The clonotype comes from a man aged 25 to 40 who received the YFV17D yellow fever vaccine. The sample here was PBMCs, either bulk or a sorted T-cell subset (CD4+, CD8+, memory, or dextramer-sorted; not recorded which), taken 15 days after the yellow fever booster vaccination. In nucleotides, the CDR3 is TGTGCCAGCAGCTTGGGACTAGCGGTTACCGAGCAGTACTTC. Its protein is CASSLGLAVTEQYF.